Listed here is a single TCR beta chain. The CDR3 contains 14 residues. The V segment lost 5 bases and the J segment 4 bases; nucleotides outside the gene matches: 3. Germline V gene lookup returns CDR1 SQVTM and CDR2 ANQGSEA. Assay used: immunoSEQ multiplex PCR; TCRdb lists only in-frame clones, some missing. The sample carries around 20,000 clones, approximately 83% recorded once. This record comes from a study of blood T cell repertoires in COVID-19. This sequence joins TRBV29-1 and TRBJ2-1; TRBD2 aligns across 12 bases. The sample comprised peripheral blood. This receptor was identified in a human donor in a cohort sampled during active COVID-19. CDR3: CSVRTSGVYNEQFF. As DNA, the CDR3 is TGCAGCGTTCGGACTAGCGGGGTATACAATGAGCAGTTCTTC.